This T cell receptor beta chain was documented in a study of blood T cell repertoires in COVID-19. The germline CDR1 and CDR2 sequences are KGHDR and SFDVKD. The length of the CDR3 is 18 residues. J lost 7 bases, V lost 0 bases, and 11 bases had no gene match. Sequenced by immunoSEQ multiplex PCR; TCRdb stores in-frame clones only, minus some. The top ten clones hold about 9.6% of a sample with hundreds of thousands of clones, 70% to 85% of them seen once. The chain combines TRBV24-1 with TRBJ2-2; TRBD1 matches at 9 bases. This TCR was sampled from an older man with acute or convalescent COVID-19. Material for sequencing was peripheral blood. CDR3: CATSDLQRDRVVIGELFF. Written as DNA, the CDR3 is TGTGCCACCAGTGATTTGCAGCGGGACAGGGTTGTAATCGGGGAGCTGTTTTTT.